The rows below give T cell receptor beta chains drawn from one sample of a study of blood T cell repertoires in COVID-19. Only in-frame clones appear in the TCRdb table, and some are missing; sequencing was by immunoSEQ multiplex PCR. The table has some 45,000 clones, 80% to 90% seen once. The sequenced sample was peripheral blood. All receptors come from a human donor with active COVID-19. The donor label of this sample is uncertain. CDR3s include the opening cysteine and the closing phenylalanine or tryptophan. The D gene is left open where the match is weak. For some rows the clone size is stated as once, few or many, or as a class when expanded; others skip it.

NA	TRBV19	TRBJ1-3	NA	TGTGCCAGTAGTCCTACGGGTCCTGGAAACACCATATATTTT	CASSPTGPGNTIYF
NA	TRBV7-2	TRBJ2-7	TRBD2	TGTGCCAGCAGACCAGGACTAGCTAGCTACGAGCAGTACTTC	CASRPGLASYEQYF
NA	TRBV18	TRBJ1-3	TRBD1	TGTGCCAGCTCACCACCCCGACAGGGGTATCGAAACACCATATATTTT	CASSPPRQGYRNTIYF
NA	TRBV10-3	TRBJ2-7	NA	TGTGCCATCAGTGCCAATGACAGACTCACCACCTACGAGCAGTACTTC	CAISANDRLTTYEQYF
NA	TRBV5-4	TRBJ2-5	TRBD2	TGTGCCAGCAGCTTGGACCCCGCGGGAGGCACGGAGACCCAGTACTTC	CASSLDPAGGTETQYF
NA	TRBV4-1	TRBJ1-2	NA	TGCGCCAGCAGCCAAGCCTACAAGGGGGTAGATGGCTACACCTTC	CASSQAYKGVDGYTF
NA	TRBV19	TRBJ2-7	NA	TGTGCCAGTAGTACTTATCGCCGCGGCTCCTACGAGCAGTACTTC	CASSTYRRGSYEQYF
once	TRBV29-1	TRBJ2-1	TRBD1	TGCAGCGTCCCGGGACAGGGGTCGACCAATGAGCAGTTCTTC	CSVPGQGSTNEQFF
few	TRBV11-2	TRBJ1-3	NA	TGTGCCAGCAGCACCCTAAACTCCAGGAGAAACACCATATATTTT	CASSTLNSRRNTIYF
NA	TRBV6-5	TRBJ2-7	TRBD2	TGTGCCAGCACTCCTAGCGGGAGTTACGAGCAGTACTTC	CASTPSGSYEQYF
NA	TRBV7-3	TRBJ2-1	NA	TGTGCCAGCAGCTCTTACAGAATCAGTGAGCAGTTCTTC	CASSSYRISEQFF
NA	TRBV6-5	TRBJ1-1	NA	TGTGCCAGCAGTTACAGGACAGACACTGAAGCTTTCTTT	CASSYRTDTEAFF
NA	TRBV5-8	TRBJ2-7	TRBD1	TGTGCCAGCAGCGACAGGGCGGCACGCGAGCAGTACTTC	CASSDRAAREQYF
few	TRBV19	TRBJ1-2	TRBD1	TGTGCCAGTAGTATTCTAGCAGGGGGATATGGCTACACCTTC	CASSILAGGYGYTF
NA	TRBV7-8	TRBJ1-2	TRBD1	TGTGCCAGCAGCCCCATCCGGGGACAGGGCTACACCTTC	CASSPIRGQGYTF
few	TRBV12-3/TRBV12-4	TRBJ1-1	NA	TGTGCCAGCAGTTTCAACGGGGTGACTGAAGCTTTCTTT	CASSFNGVTEAFF
NA	TRBV19	TRBJ1-4	NA	TGTGCCAGTAGTATCGGTGGGCTTCGGGAAAAACTGTTTTTT	CASSIGGLREKLFF
NA	TRBV13	TRBJ1-2	NA	TGTGCCAGCAGCTTAGTCAGCGGGCCCTATGGCTACACCTTC	CASSLVSGPYGYTF
NA	TRBV4-1	TRBJ2-6	NA	TGCGCCAGCAGCCAAGATAGAATCCTCTCTGGGGCCAACGTCCTGACTTTC	CASSQDRILSGANVLTF
NA	TRBV19	TRBJ1-2	NA	TGTGCCAGTAGTATAGGTGGCAGGGAGGTTGGCTACACCTTC	CASSIGGREVGYTF
NA	TRBV7-3	TRBJ1-6	TRBD1	TGTGCCAGCAGCGAACAGGGGGCGCATAATTCACCCCTCCACTTT	CASSEQGAHNSPLHF
NA	TRBV20-1	TRBJ2-3	TRBD2	TGCAGTGCTCGTGGGACTAGCGGAAGCACAGATACGCAGTATTTT	CSARGTSGSTDTQYF